This TCR beta chain was sequenced during a study of T cell changes during pregnancy in multiple sclerosis. Data came from immunoSEQ multiplex PCR; TCRdb stores just in-frame clones and leaves some out. The sample has tens of thousands of clones; 90% are singletons. Trimming removed 0 bases at V and 4 bases at J, with 10 bases between. The CDR3 is made up of 14 amino acids. Germline V CDR1 and CDR2: SGHRS, YFSETQ. The source was peripheral blood, collected in the third trimester of pregnancy. The clonotype originates from a female donor in good health, enrolled as a control in a pregnancy study. V usage is TRBV5-1 and J usage is TRBJ2-5, with TRBD2 as a possible D gene (6 bases). CDR3 nucleotide sequence: TGCGCCAGCAGCTTGGTTTCCGGGGGAGAGACCCAGTACTTC. Its protein is CASSLVSGGETQYF.